These 5 T cell receptor beta chains were sequenced from one sample in a study of blood T cell repertoires in COVID-19. Assay used: immunoSEQ multiplex PCR; TCRdb lists only in-frame clones, some missing. The sample holds almost 95,000 clones; around 90% are singletons and the top ten take about 18%. Sample: peripheral blood. The receptors here all came from a woman aged 60-75 years with COVID-19, enrolled during active disease.

V usage is TRBV7-2 and J usage is TRBJ2-7; a possible D gene is TRBD2 (5 bases). Deletions cut 3 bases from V and 1 base from J, with 13 bases between. The CDR3 has 15 amino acids. Germline V CDR1 and CDR2: SGHTA, FQGNSA. The CDR3 sequence is CASSLRGLGSYEQYF. DNA for the CDR3: TGTGCCAGCAGCTTGAGAGGGCTGGGTTCCTACGAGCAGTACTTC.

CDR3 sequence: CASSYVLGTDFHEQYF. CDR3 DNA sequence: TGTGCCAGCAGTTACGTGCTAGGGACAGATTTCCACGAGCAGTACTTC. The V gene is TRBV6-2 or TRBV6-3, the J gene TRBJ2-7, with 7 positions matching TRBD1. Germline V gives CDR1 MNHEY, CDR2 SVGEGT. V lost 2 bases to trimming and J lost 5 bases; unmatched junction nucleotides: 12. This CDR3 region has 16 residues.

The rearrangement joins TRBV14 to TRBJ2-1; 9 nucleotides align to TRBD2. This CDR3 region has 15 residues. V trimming: 4 bases; J trimming: 10 bases; junction bases outside the gene matches: 11. The V gene's germline CDR1 is SGHDN and CDR2 FVKESK. In DNA, the CDR3 is TGTGCCAGCAGCCCACTGGCTTCGCTAGCGGGGGAGCAGTTCTTC. The encoded protein is CASSPLASLAGEQFF.

This chain connects TRBV19 to TRBJ1-2; 7 bases are a match to TRBD1. The ends lost 2 bases at V and 6 bases at J; junction bases unmatched: 15. CDR3 length: 17 residues. CDR1 LNHDA and CDR2 SQIVND come from the germline V gene (reference sequence). As DNA, the CDR3 is TGTGCCAGTAGTATATCGACAGGGTGGTTAAGATCTCATGGCTACACCTTC. Translating gives CASSISTGWLRSHGYTF.

The gene calls are TRBV3-1 (or the pseudogene TRBV3-2) and TRBJ2-5; 7 nucleotides agree with TRBD2. V shed 3 bases and J 2 bases; nucleotides not matched to a gene: 3. Germline-derived CDR1 and CDR2 are LGHDT and YNNKEL (reference sequence). This CDR3 has 14 amino acids. The CDR3 protein is CASSQGGGQETQYF. The CDR3 DNA follows: TGTGCCAGCAGCCAGGGCGGGGGACAAGAGACCCAGTACTTC.